This T cell receptor (beta chain) was sequenced during a study of chemoradiotherapy in HPV16-positive cancers. Regarding the study as a whole: HPV-specific T cells were functionally defined from only two HPV16-positive patients.

CDR1 MNHEY and CDR2 SVGAGI come from the germline V gene. This CDR3 region has 14 residues. The trim removed 6 bases at V and 6 bases at J, leaving 8 bases unmatched. Repeated repertoire sampling spanned the course of chemoradiotherapy. Sequencing was performed with immunoSEQ multiplex PCR; in TCRdb, only in-frame clones are kept and a portion is missing. The table lists thousands of clones, 91% of them singletons, with 2.5% to 3.5% in the top ten. For this clone: The antigen is unknown.

This chain joins TRBV6-5 and TRBJ2-7, with 10 bases aligning to TRBD2. This TCR was recovered from a human donor with HPV-associated anogenital cancer. This specimen consisted of tumor tissue, obtained from a patient who underwent chemoradiotherapy. This chain's CDR3 is CASSRSGRSGEQYF. Here the CDR3 DNA reads TGTGCCAGCAGCCGTAGCGGGAGGTCGGGCGAGCAGTACTTC.